Included here is one T cell receptor beta chain sequence, with context. Its specificity is not known. The data derive from a study of cytomegalovirus exposure and HLA in healthy donors. Study-wide points: About 87% or about 30% of the time was how often most TCR beta V segments were productive, according to an earlier analysis.

The trim removed 7 bases at V and 5 bases at J, leaving 7 bases unmatched. The CDR3 covers 15 residues. In germline, CDR1 is MNHNY, CDR2 SVGAGI (reference sequence). PCR primers comprised 60 Vbeta and 13 Jbeta primers. The repertoire was sequenced with immunoSEQ multiplex PCR; TCRdb's copy has only in-frame clones and lacks some. The table includes around 150,000 clones, 82% detected once. The clonotype was recovered from a man aged 50 or older in good health and CMV-seropositive. The sequenced sample consisted of PBMCs. The chain joins TRBV6-6 to TRBJ2-5; 13 positions agree with TRBD2. The CDR3 spells CASNPTSGGLETQYF. The CDR3 DNA reads TGTGCCAGCAACCCGACTAGCGGGGGGCTTGAGACCCAGTACTTC.